Presented here are 15 T cell receptor beta chains from one specimen sequenced in a study of blood T cell repertoires in COVID-19. The repertoire was sequenced with immunoSEQ multiplex PCR; TCRdb's copy has only in-frame clones and lacks some. Of 200,000 to 250,000 clones listed, about 85% are singletons. Input material: peripheral blood. These TCRs come from an older woman who had recovered from COVID-19.

CDR3 coding DNA: TGCGCCAGCAGCCAAGATTCAAAAACTAGCTCCTACAATGAGCAGTTCTTC. Translation gives CASSQDSKTSSYNEQFF. The chain employs TRBV4-3 and TRBJ2-1, with D possibly being TRBD2 (5 bases). CDR3 length: 17 amino acids. The germline V gene has CDR1 LGHNA and CDR2 YSLEER. V lost 0 bases, J lost 0 bases, and 12 bases lay in between.

The chain carries TRBV19 and TRBJ2-2; TRBD2 might be the D (6 bases). Trimming pared 7 bases from V and 5 bases from J, leaving 20 bases between. The CDR3 is made up of 16 amino acids. CDR1 and CDR2 (germline): LNHDA, SQIVND (reference sequence). In nucleotides, the CDR3 is TGTGCCAGTACCCCAGGGTCTGGGGGAGGTACCGGGGAGCTGTTTTTT. Its translation: CASTPGSGGGTGELFF.

The chain is built from TRBV7-9 and TRBJ2-2; 7 nucleotides match TRBD2. After removal of 2 bases from V and 7 bases from J, the junction contained 7 bases not matched to a gene. Germline V gene lookup returns CDR1 SEHNR and CDR2 FQNEAQ (reference sequence). The CDR3 length is 15 residues. The CDR3 DNA sequence: TGTGCCAGCAGCTTAATGGCCCAGCGGGGCGGGGAGCTGTTTTTT. Translating gives CASSLMAQRGGELFF.

The chain couples TRBV4-1 to TRBJ1-5; tentative D call: TRBD1 (6 bases). From germline, CDR1 is MGHRA and CDR2 YSYEKL. The CDR3 runs 17 residues. The ends were cut back, 4 bases at V and 5 bases at J, with 21 bases in the middle. The CDR3 is CASSPGPLLGADQPQHF. The CDR3 coding sequence is TGCGCCAGCAGCCCCGGACCTCTCCTGGGGGCGGATCAGCCCCAGCATTTT.

The chain has TRBV18 and TRBJ1-6; no definite D call. V lost 3 bases and J 10 bases, leaving 16 bases between the germline ends. This CDR3 has 15 residues. Per germline, CDR1 KGHSH and CDR2 LQKENI. The CDR3, as DNA: TGTGCCAGCTCACCGGGCGAAACCGGAGGGTCACCCCTCCACTTT. This encodes CASSPGETGGSPLHF.

The rearrangement uses TRBV2 and TRBJ2-1, with a possible D match to TRBD2 (6 bases). The CDR3 totals 15 residues. Per the germline V gene, CDR1 is SNHLY and CDR2 is FYNNEI. V was trimmed by 6 bases and J by 9 bases, leaving 21 bases between them. The CDR3 protein is CASRGSRGFYSEQFF. In DNA form, the CDR3 reads TGTGCCAGCAGGGGTAGCCGGGGGTTTTATAGTGAGCAGTTCTTC.

J is TRBJ2-7 and V is TRBV6-6; tentative D call: TRBD1 (6 bases). The CDR3 is made up of 14 amino acids. The germline V and J ends were trimmed by 7 bases and 6 bases, with 19 bases remaining between them. Per the germline V gene, CDR1 is MNHNY and CDR2 is SVGAGI (reference sequence). The CDR3, as DNA: TGTGCCAGCACCCAACCAACAGGGTCGGGCGAGCAGTACTTC. Encoded protein: CASTQPTGSGEQYF.

The chain joins TRBV10-3 to TRBJ2-1, with 9 bases matching TRBD2. J gave up 5 bases and V 6 bases, and 8 bases lay outside the gene matches. CDR1 ENHRY and CDR2 SYGVKD come from the germline V gene. The CDR3 contains 15 residues. CDR3 in amino acids: CAIRVAGDINNEQFF. As DNA, the CDR3 is TGTGCCATCAGAGTAGCGGGGGACATCAACAATGAGCAGTTCTTC.

The rearrangement links TRBV6-6 to TRBJ1-3; 9 positions agree with TRBD1. The CDR3 has 16 residues. Germline CDR1 reads MNHNY; CDR2 reads SVGAGI (reference sequence). J gave up 1 base and V 6 bases, and 7 bases lay outside the gene matches. The CDR3 DNA sequence: TGTGCCAGCAGAGTCGCCGGGACAGGGTCTGGAAACACCATATATTTT. Amino acids: CASRVAGTGSGNTIYF.

V and J are TRBV5-6 and TRBJ2-4; possibly TRBD2 for D (5 bases). This CDR3 has 12 amino acids. Germline CDR1 and CDR2: SGHDT and YYEEEE. V gave up 7 bases and J gave up 9 bases, with 14 bases separating them. The CDR3 DNA follows: TGTGCCAGCCAGGACTGGGCGGGCATTCAGTACTTC. Amino acids: CASQDWAGIQYF. The full variable domain, rest sourced from reference TRBV5-6 and TRBJ2-4, is DAGVTQSPTHLIKTRGQQVTLRCSPKSGHDTVSWYQQALGQGPQFIFQYYEEEERQRGNFPDRFSGHQFPNYSSELNVNALLLGDSALYLCASQDWAGIQYFGAGTRLSVL.

The chain combines TRBV9 with TRBJ2-2; D perhaps matches TRBD2 (6 bases). Germline CDR1 reads SGDLS; CDR2 reads YYNGEE. The CDR3 loop spans 16 amino acids. Trimming stripped 2 bases from V and 2 bases from J, with 13 bases between. The CDR3 loop reads CASSVGGAGNTGELFF. DNA for the CDR3: TGTGCCAGCAGCGTTGGAGGGGCGGGCAACACCGGGGAGCTGTTTTTT.

This chain uses TRBV27 with TRBJ1-5; 12 bases align to TRBD1. V shed 6 bases, J shed 7 bases, and the junction held 7 bases outside the gene matches. The CDR3 covers 15 residues. Germline values: CDR1 MNHEY, CDR2 SMNVEV (reference sequence). The CDR3 is CASSYGTGGGQPQHF. Here the CDR3 DNA reads TGTGCCAGCAGCTATGGGACAGGGGGCGGCCAGCCCCAGCATTTT.

The chain joins TRBV3-1 (or the pseudogene TRBV3-2) to TRBJ1-5; D perhaps matches TRBD1 (5 bases). This CDR3 comprises 13 residues. Germline CDR1 reads LGHDT; CDR2 reads YNNKEL (reference sequence). Trimming pared 2 bases from V and 7 bases from J, leaving 9 bases between. In nucleotides, the CDR3 is TGTGCCAGCAGCCAAATGCAGGGCCAGCCCCAGCATTTT. Its translation is CASSQMQGQPQHF.

This clone showed up just once. This chain joins TRBV7-2 and TRBJ1-1; the D is unclear. CDR3 length: 13 residues. Trimming pared 4 bases from V and 4 bases from J, leaving 10 bases between. Germline values: CDR1 SGHTA, CDR2 FQGNSA. CDR3 residues: CASSSRRGTEAFF. CDR3 sequence (DNA): TGTGCCAGCAGCTCAAGGCGAGGCACTGAAGCTTTCTTT.

This chain connects TRBV2 to TRBJ1-6; the D is unclear. CDR1 and CDR2 from the germline V gene are SNHLY and FYNNEI. V dropped 6 bases and J dropped 3 bases, with 6 bases sitting between them. The CDR3 sequence is 13 residues long. The CDR3 DNA reads TGTGCCAGCAGCGGTGACTATAATTCACCCCTCCACTTT. As protein: CASSGDYNSPLHF.